These 30 T cell receptor beta chains were sequenced from one sample in a study of T cells in localized non-small cell lung cancer. Profiling relied on immunoSEQ multiplex PCR, and the TCRdb table lists in-frame clones only, not all of them. The sample records some 24,000 clones, approximately 83% being singletons. Sequencing used peripheral blood, obtained before any cancer treatment. The source of these receptors is a male donor aged 60 or over with stage II squamous cell lung carcinoma.

This clone was counted between two and nine times. This sequence joins TRBV30 and TRBJ1-5; D remains unclear. The V and J ends lost 2 bases and 5 bases respectively, with 7 bases between them. The CDR3 spans 12 residues. Germline V gene lookup returns CDR1 GTSNPN and CDR2 SVGIG (reference sequence). The CDR3 spells CAWSRQYQPQHF. The CDR3 DNA follows: TGTGCCTGGAGTCGTCAATATCAGCCCCAGCATTTT. Drawing the rest from reference TRBV30 and TRBJ1-5, the complete variable domain is SQTIHQWPATLVQPVGSPLSLECTVEGTSNPNLYWYRQAAGRGLQLLFYSVGIGQISSEVPQNLSASRPQDRQFILSSKKLLLSDSGFYLCAWSRQYQPQHFGDGTRLSIL.

This chain joins TRBV28 and TRBJ1-1; D possibly corresponds to TRBD1 (5 bases). The germline CDR1 and CDR2 sequences are MDHEN and SYDVKM. CDR3 size: 15 residues. Trimming left V 3 bases short and J 6 bases short, with 17 bases between. In DNA form, the CDR3 reads TGTGCCAGCAGTTTCGAACGGGGGACCTTTGCTGAAGCTTTCTTT. Protein sequence: CASSFERGTFAEAFF.

This chain connects TRBV6-1 to TRBJ2-5, with 13 bases that match TRBD2. The germline V gene has CDR1 MNHNS and CDR2 SASEGT. The CDR3 is made up of 15 amino acids. The V gene end was trimmed by 8 bases and the J gene end by 5 bases; junction bases not matched to a gene: 8. The CDR3 loop is CASERLAGGSETQYF. The CDR3 coding sequence is TGTGCCAGCGAGAGACTAGCGGGGGGATCGGAGACCCAGTACTTC.

The CDR3 DNA sequence: TGTGCCAGCAGTTATGACACCGGGGAGCTGTTTTTT. Protein product: CASSYDTGELFF. V and J are TRBV2 and TRBJ2-2, with D unresolved. Germline V lookup: CDR1 SNHLY, CDR2 FYNNEI. Trimming stripped 5 bases from V and 3 bases from J, with 4 bases between. CDR3 length: 12 amino acids.

This clone was detected only once. This rearrangement joins TRBV12-1 to TRBJ1-5; TRBD1 is taken as the D call from the table, unchecked against the DNA. TRBV12-1 is assigned pseudogene status. The CDR3 covers 14 residues. This CDR3 reads CASSFTGHNQPQHF. The CDR3 bases are TGTGCCAGCAGCTTTACAGGCCATAATCAGCCCCAGCATTTT.

The rearrangement links TRBV9 to TRBJ2-1, with D tentatively TRBD1 (6 bases). This CDR3 spans 14 amino acids. Trimming removed 0 bases at V and 9 bases at J, with 13 bases between. Germline V gives CDR1 SGDLS, CDR2 YYNGEE. The CDR3 loop is CASSVGTVKAEQFF. The CDR3, as DNA: TGTGCCAGCAGCGTAGGGACAGTGAAGGCTGAGCAGTTCTTC.

This clone showed up just a few times. CDR3 region: CASSRVAGAVRGYTF. CDR3 nucleotide sequence: TGTGCCAGCAGCAGAGTCGCCGGGGCCGTCAGGGGCTACACCTTC. This chain links TRBV7-9 with TRBJ1-2; weak D call: TRBD1 (5 bases). The germline V gene encodes CDR1 SEHNR and CDR2 FQNEAQ (reference sequence). Between the trimmed V and J ends, which lost 5 bases and 8 bases, there was a span of 21 bases. This CDR3 comprises 15 residues.

J is TRBJ1-2 and V is TRBV27; TRBD1 might be the D (5 bases). From germline, CDR1 is MNHEY and CDR2 SMNVEV (reference sequence). V lost 5 bases and J lost 4, with 14 bases in between. The CDR3 is 14 amino acids. The CDR3 region is CASSPGRGGYGYTF. CDR3 coding DNA: TGTGCCAGCAGTCCGGGGAGGGGAGGCTATGGCTACACCTTC.

This clone was observed a single time. The J gene is TRBJ1-2, the V gene TRBV19; possible D gene TRBD1, 6 bases. V gave up 7 bases and J gave up 4 bases, with 16 bases separating them. Germline assignment: CDR1 LNHDA and CDR2 SQIVND (reference sequence). The CDR3 consists of 14 residues. The CDR3 is CASKFPGEAYGYTF. CDR3 DNA: TGTGCCAGTAAATTTCCAGGGGAAGCCTATGGCTACACCTTC.

The chain links TRBV7-9 to TRBJ1-4; 9 bases match TRBD1. CDR3 size: 16 residues. With V trimmed by 0 bases and J by 5 bases, 4 bases remained unmatched. Per germline, CDR1 SEHNR and CDR2 FQNEAQ (reference sequence). CDR3 coding DNA: TGTGCCAGCAGCTTAGCGGGGACAGGGATCAATGAAAAACTGTTTTTT. Translating it yields CASSLAGTGINEKLFF.

The V call is TRBV7-8, the J call TRBJ1-1; TRBD1 might be the D (6 bases). CDR1 is SGHVS, CDR2 FQNEAQ, per germline. This CDR3 is 14 amino acids long. Trimming pared 1 base from V and 5 bases from J, leaving 11 bases between. The CDR3 DNA follows: TGTGCCAGCAGCTTAGAGGGGGGGCGTACTGAAGCTTTCTTT. This codes for CASSLEGGRTEAFF.

This clone was seen only a few times. This chain connects TRBV6-1 to TRBJ1-2; D unresolved. The germline V and J ends were trimmed by 5 bases and 2 bases, with 15 bases remaining between them. This CDR3 region has 15 residues. Germline assignment: CDR1 MNHNS and CDR2 SASEGT. The CDR3, as DNA: TGTGCCAGCAGTTTCATCGTCGACGGCAACTATGGCTACACCTTC. As protein: CASSFIVDGNYGYTF.

V usage is TRBV5-6 and J usage is TRBJ1-2, with 9 bases lining up with TRBD1. CDR1 is SGHDT, CDR2 YYEEEE, per germline. With 2 bases clipped from V and 8 bases from J, the junction kept 7 bases outside the gene matches. This CDR3 contains 14 residues. CDR3 protein: CASSLLQGTGGYTF. CDR3 sequence (DNA): TGTGCCAGCAGCTTACTACAGGGGACAGGGGGCTACACCTTC.

CDR3 in DNA: TGTGCCAGTAGTGTACAGGGGTGGGGCACCGGGGAGCTGTTTTTT. Translating gives CASSVQGWGTGELFF. The V and J genes are TRBV19 and TRBJ2-2; 7 bases line up with TRBD1. This CDR3 spans 15 amino acids. J gave up 4 bases and V 5 bases, and 7 bases lay outside the gene matches. Germline values: CDR1 LNHDA, CDR2 SQIVND (reference sequence). Variable domain in full (rest from reference TRBV19 and TRBJ2-2): DGGITQSPKYLFRKEGQNVTLSCEQNLNHDAMYWYRQDPGQGLRLIYYSQIVNDFQKGDIAEGYSVSREKKESFPLTVTSAQKNPTAFYLCASSVQGWGTGELFFGEGSRLTVL.

The sample holds a few counts of this clone. V gene TRBV9 combines with J gene TRBJ2-4; a possible D gene is TRBD1 (6 bases). Trimming stripped 4 bases from V and 0 bases from J, with 11 bases between. Germline values: CDR1 SGDLS, CDR2 YYNGEE. The CDR3 runs to 15 residues. The CDR3 region is CASSPGVQAKNIQYF. The CDR3 nucleotides read TGTGCCAGCAGCCCAGGGGTCCAAGCCAAAAACATTCAGTACTTC.

The rearrangement links TRBV6-5 to TRBJ1-3; 7 nucleotides line up with TRBD1. This CDR3 comprises 13 residues. V dropped 6 bases and J dropped 1; count of bases not matched to a gene: 0. The germline CDR1 and CDR2 sequences are MNHEY and SVGAGI. The CDR3 sequence: CASRTGSGNTIYF. The CDR3 region has the DNA TGTGCCAGCAGGACAGGGTCTGGAAACACCATATATTTT.

The rearrangement links TRBV18 to TRBJ1-6, with a tentative D call TRBD1 (5 bases). The CDR3 loop spans 16 amino acids. Trimming removed 2 bases at V and 5 bases at J, with 13 bases between. The V gene's germline CDR1 is KGHSH and CDR2 LQKENI. CDR3 bases: TGTGCCAGCTCACCATCCACAGGACTAAATAATTCACCCCTCCACTTT. This encodes CASSPSTGLNNSPLHF.

V gene TRBV5-1 combines with J gene TRBJ2-1; D may be TRBD2 (5 bases). CDR1 and CDR2 from the germline V gene are SGHRS and YFSETQ. V was shortened by 3 bases and J by 3 bases, with 10 bases between the two germline ends. The CDR3 is made up of 14 amino acids. For the CDR3, the DNA is TGCGCCAGCAGCTCCGGGATCCTCTACAATGAGCAGTTCTTC. Amino acids: CASSSGILYNEQFF.

V usage is TRBV6-6 and J usage is TRBJ1-1; no reliable D call. V was pared by 0 bases and J by 0 bases, with 8 bases between. Per the germline V gene, CDR1 is MNHNY and CDR2 is SVGAGI (reference sequence). This CDR3 is 15 amino acids long. CDR3 sequence reads: CASSYSIGLNTEAFF. CDR3 DNA sequence: TGTGCCAGCAGTTACTCGATAGGGTTGAACACTGAAGCTTTCTTT.

J is TRBJ2-5 and V is TRBV7-8; 7 bases fit TRBD2. Trimming removed 1 base from V and 3 bases from J; junction bases left unmatched: 5. Per germline, CDR1 SGHVS and CDR2 FQNEAQ. The length of the CDR3 is 15 residues. The DNA of the CDR3 is TGTGCCAGCAGCTTAGGCTTTCGGGGGGAAGAGACCCAGTACTTC. Translation: CASSLGFRGEETQYF. Full variable domain (missing parts from reference TRBV7-8 and TRBJ2-5): GAGVSQSPRYKVAKRGQDVALRCDPISGHVSLFWYQQALGQGPEFLTYFQNEAQLDKSGLPSDRFFAERPEGSVSTLKIQRTQQEDSAVYLCASSLGFRGEETQYFGPGTRLLVL.

The genes are TRBV6-5 and TRBJ2-3, with 7 positions matching TRBD1. CDR3 length: 16 amino acids. Losses at the gene ends were 4 bases for V and 4 bases for J; bases not matched to a gene: 11. Germline V CDR1 and CDR2: MNHEY, SVGAGI. The CDR3: CASSSRQGRGPDTQYF. The CDR3 DNA reads TGTGCCAGCAGTTCCCGACAGGGAAGGGGTCCAGATACGCAGTATTTT.

The chain has TRBV19 and TRBJ2-5, with D possibly TRBD2 on 6 matching bases. The V and J ends lost 6 bases and 4 bases respectively, with 12 bases between them. The CDR3 extends over 13 amino acids. Looked up from germline, CDR1 is LNHDA and CDR2 is SQIVND (reference sequence). CDR3 in amino acids: CASSPLARETQYF. The CDR3 DNA is TGTGCCAGTAGCCCTCTAGCGCGAGAGACCCAGTACTTC. Together with reference TRBV19 and TRBJ2-5, the CDR3 gives the full variable domain: DGGITQSPKYLFRKEGQNVTLSCEQNLNHDAMYWYRQDPGQGLRLIYYSQIVNDFQKGDIAEGYSVSREKKESFPLTVTSAQKNPTAFYLCASSPLARETQYFGPGTRLLVL.

The chain uses TRBV19 and TRBJ1-6; TRBD1 might be the D (6 bases). This CDR3 has 16 residues. The germline gives CDR1 LNHDA, CDR2 SQIVND (reference sequence). V lost 4 bases and J 4 bases, leaving 14 bases between the germline ends. CDR3 DNA: TGTGCCAGTAGTAGCCCCCCTGGACAGTATAATTCACCCCTCCACTTT. Protein: CASSSPPGQYNSPLHF. The full variable domain, in which reference TRBV19 and TRBJ1-6 provide the parts outside the CDR3, is DGGITQSPKYLFRKEGQNVTLSCEQNLNHDAMYWYRQDPGQGLRLIYYSQIVNDFQKGDIAEGYSVSREKKESFPLTVTSAQKNPTAFYLCASSSPPGQYNSPLHFGNGTRLTVT.

This chain joins TRBV7-2 and TRBJ2-2; 7 bases map to TRBD1. Germline V gene sequence: CDR1 SGHTA, CDR2 FQGNSA. This CDR3 is built from 15 residues. V lost 1 base, J lost 4 bases, and 3 bases stayed unmatched. CDR3: CASSLVSGGTGELFF. The CDR3 DNA follows: TGTGCCAGCAGCTTAGTTTCAGGGGGCACCGGGGAGCTGTTTTTT.

The V and J genes are TRBV21-1 and TRBJ1-6; the table's TRBD1 call for D was not verified on the DNA. TRBV21-1 is assigned pseudogene status. The length of the CDR3 is 16 residues. The CDR3 DNA reads TGTGCCAGCAGGAGGACAGCGAGCTCCTATAATTCACCCCTCCACTTT. Translation: CASRRTASSYNSPLHF.

This CDR3 is CASRREFYEQYF. The CDR3 DNA sequence: TGTGCCAGCAGGAGAGAATTCTACGAGCAGTACTTC. The rearrangement uses TRBV2 and TRBJ2-7; unclear D gene. V lost 6 bases and J 3 bases, leaving 9 bases between the germline ends. Germline V CDR1 and CDR2: SNHLY, FYNNEI. The CDR3 is made up of 12 amino acids.

This clone was seen once. This chain uses TRBV2 with TRBJ2-7; D possibly corresponds to TRBD1 (6 bases). From germline, CDR1 is SNHLY and CDR2 FYNNEI. The V end lost 8 bases, the J end lost 0 bases, and 14 bases lay between the germline ends. The CDR3 totals 14 residues. The CDR3 sequence is CASGPLDSSYEQYF. Written as DNA, the CDR3 is TGTGCCAGCGGTCCTTTGGACAGCTCCTACGAGCAGTACTTC. The full variable domain, completed using reference TRBV2 and TRBJ2-7, is EPEVTQTPSHQVTQMGQEVILRCVPISNHLYFYWYRQILGQKVEFLVSFYNNEISEKSEIFDDQFSVERPDGSNFTLKIRSTKLEDSAMYFCASGPLDSSYEQYFGPGTRLTVT.

The V call is TRBV7-6, the J call TRBJ1-1, with TRBD1 matching over 9 bases. The V and J ends lost 3 bases and 6 bases, in that order; junction bases with no gene match: 8. Germline assignment: CDR1 SGHVS and CDR2 FNYEAQ. The CDR3 length is 15 residues. Written as DNA, the CDR3 is TGTGCCAGCAGCTTCGGACAGGGGAGGGGAGCTGAAGCTTTCTTT. Protein sequence: CASSFGQGRGAEAFF.

The V call is TRBV7-9, the J call TRBJ2-3; D is undetermined. This CDR3 has 12 residues. Looked up from germline, CDR1 is SEHNR and CDR2 is FQNEAQ (reference sequence). Trimming took 5 bases from V and 4 from J, leaving 7 bases between them. The CDR3 here is CASSPESDTQYF. In DNA, the CDR3 is TGTGCCAGCAGCCCCGAGTCAGATACGCAGTATTTT.

The chain employs TRBV4-2 and TRBJ2-3; 10 bases agree with TRBD2. The junction had 8 bases not matched to a gene; V was cut back by 0 bases and J by 2 bases. Germline-derived CDR1 and CDR2 are LGHNA and YNFKEQ. This CDR3 spans 18 amino acids. The CDR3 loop reads CASSQDGSSGSSTDTQYF. The DNA of the CDR3 is TGTGCCAGCAGCCAAGATGGTTCTAGCGGGAGTTCCACAGATACGCAGTATTTT.